The 17 T cell receptor beta chains below were found in one sample sequenced in a study of blood T cell repertoires in COVID-19. Using immunoSEQ multiplex PCR, the repertoire was profiled, and TCRdb retains in-frame clones only, with some absent. Here the sample spans fewer than 45,000 clones, about 90% being singletons. The sequencing sample was made of peripheral blood. Receptor source: a woman aged 30 to 39 in a cohort sampled during active COVID-19.

The V call is TRBV5-1, the J call TRBJ2-1; D is possibly TRBD1 (5 bases). V lost 1 base to trimming and J lost 0 bases, with 5 bases between them. The CDR3 extends over 14 amino acids. The germline V gene encodes CDR1 SGHRS and CDR2 YFSETQ. The CDR3 DNA reads as TGCGCCAGCAGCTTGAGGGGCTCCTACAATGAGCAGTTCTTC. It translates to CASSLRGSYNEQFF. Using reference TRBV5-1 and TRBJ2-1 for the parts outside the CDR3, the full variable domain is KAGVTQTPRYLIKTRGQQVTLSCSPISGHRSVSWYQQTPGQGLQFLFEYFSETQRNKGNFPGRFSGRQFSNSRSEMNVSTLELGDSALYLCASSLRGSYNEQFFGPGTRLTVL.

The chain employs TRBV7-2 and TRBJ2-1, with 8 bases fitting TRBD2. V was clipped by 4 bases and J by 8 bases; unmatched bases: 10. Germline lookup yields CDR1 SGHTA and CDR2 FQGNSA. The CDR3 loop spans 15 amino acids. CDR3 bases: TGTGCCAGCAGCTCCTCTAGCGGGTCTTGGGATGAGCAGTTCTTC. Protein sequence: CASSSSSGSWDEQFF.

The chain combines TRBV5-8 with TRBJ2-1, with TRBD2 identical over 13 bases. This CDR3 region has 16 residues. After removal of 0 bases from V and 8 bases from J, the junction contained 5 bases not matched to a gene. The V gene's germline CDR1 is SGHTS and CDR2 YDEGEE. DNA of the CDR3: TGTGCCAGCAGCTTGGGACTAGCGGGAGGCCGGGATGAGCAGTTCTTC. Translated, it gives CASSLGLAGGRDEQFF.

The J gene is TRBJ1-1, the V gene TRBV30; a possible D gene is TRBD1 (6 bases). V shed 2 bases and J shed 0 bases, with 19 bases lying between them. CDR1 GTSNPN and CDR2 SVGIG come from the germline V gene (reference sequence). The CDR3 is 17 amino acids. The CDR3 spells CAWSLPPHRVVNTEAFF. The DNA of the CDR3 is TGTGCCTGGAGTCTCCCCCCTCACAGGGTGGTGAACACTGAAGCTTTCTTT.

The DNA of the CDR3 is TGTGCCAGCAGCGTAGGGGCAGGGGGCGACCAGCCCCAGCATTTT. Its translation: CASSVGAGGDQPQHF. The rearrangement uses TRBV9 and TRBJ1-5, with 8 bases aligning to TRBD1. CDR1 and CDR2 from the germline V gene are SGDLS and YYNGEE. This CDR3 is 15 amino acids long. J gave up 7 bases and V 0 bases, and 6 bases lay outside the gene matches.

The rearrangement joins TRBV5-8 to TRBJ2-1; a weak D match, TRBD1 (6 bases). Deletions cut 0 bases from V and 8 bases from J, with 21 bases between. The CDR3 runs to 17 residues. Germline lookup yields CDR1 SGHTS and CDR2 YDEGEE. The CDR3 spells CASSLAWGPDTPDEQFF. The CDR3 nucleotides are TGTGCCAGCAGCTTGGCCTGGGGGCCCGATACCCCAGATGAGCAGTTCTTC.

The genes are TRBV11-2 and TRBJ2-1; perhaps TRBD2 as D (5 bases). V was clipped by 0 bases and J by 2 bases, with 11 bases between them. Per the germline V gene, CDR1 is SGHAT and CDR2 is FQNNGV. The CDR3 is 16 amino acids. The CDR3 region is CASSLDHGSTYNEQFF. The DNA of the CDR3 is TGTGCCAGCAGCTTAGACCATGGGAGTACCTACAATGAGCAGTTCTTC. The full variable domain, its missing parts supplied by reference TRBV11-2 and TRBJ2-1, is EAGVAQSPRYKIIEKRQSVAFWCNPISGHATLYWYQQILGQGPKLLIQFQNNGVVDDSQLPKDRFSAERLKGVDSTLKIQPAKLEDSAVYLCASSLDHGSTYNEQFFGPGTRLTVL.

This sequence joins TRBV5-4 and TRBJ2-1, with no clear D. Per germline, CDR1 SGHNT and CDR2 YYREEE (reference sequence). The CDR3 extends over 14 amino acids. V lost 2 bases to trimming and J lost 6 bases, with 12 bases between them. CDR3 DNA: TGTGCCAGCAGCTTAATCGAGCTCCTCAATGAGCAGTTCTTC. It specifies CASSLIELLNEQFF. The full variable domain, completed using reference TRBV5-4 and TRBJ2-1, is ETGVTQSPTHLIKTRGQQVTLRCSSQSGHNTVSWYQQALGQGPQFIFQYYREEENGRGNFPPRFSGLQFPNYSSELNVNALELDDSALYLCASSLIELLNEQFFGPGTRLTVL.

The chain joins TRBV18 to TRBJ2-7; 7 bases fit TRBD1. The CDR3 is 14 residues long. Germline V CDR1 and CDR2: KGHSH, LQKENI. V shed 4 bases and J 2 bases; nucleotides not matched to a gene: 5. The CDR3 sequence is CASSHRGSPYEQYF. The CDR3 DNA is TGTGCCAGCTCACACAGGGGTTCCCCCTACGAGCAGTACTTC. Variable domain in full (rest from reference TRBV18 and TRBJ2-7): NAGVMQNPRHLVRRRGQEARLRCSPMKGHSHVYWYRQLPEEGLKFMVYLQKENIIDESGMPKERFSAEFPKEGPSILRIQQVVRGDSAAYFCASSHRGSPYEQYFGPGTRLTVT.

This chain connects TRBV6-5 to TRBJ2-7, with 12 bases identical to TRBD2. There are 13 residues in the CDR3. From germline, CDR1 is MNHEY and CDR2 SVGAGI. After removal of 8 bases from V and 3 bases from J, the junction contained 2 bases not matched to a gene. The CDR3 sequence is CASQGLAGYEQYF. CDR3 bases: TGTGCCAGCCAGGGACTAGCGGGCTACGAGCAGTACTTC.

The chain employs TRBV9 and TRBJ1-2; weak D call: TRBD1 (6 bases). The germline CDR1 and CDR2 sequences are SGDLS and YYNGEE. V was cut by 0 bases and J by 5 bases, with 14 bases left in between. CDR3 length: 15 residues. CDR3 in DNA: TGTGCCAGCAGCGTAGCTATAGGGACAAGATATGGCTACACCTTC. Residues: CASSVAIGTRYGYTF.

The V gene is TRBV28, the J gene TRBJ2-1; tentative D call: TRBD2 (5 bases). CDR1 and CDR2 (germline): MDHEN, SYDVKM. This CDR3 has 14 amino acids. Trimming cost V 2 bases and J 2 bases, with 7 bases left between them. The CDR3 reads CASSLTSPYNEQFF. The CDR3 bases are TGTGCCAGCAGTTTAACTAGTCCCTACAATGAGCAGTTCTTC.

The CDR3 coding sequence is TGTGCCAGCAGCCTAACGACCGGGACAGGCCCTGGAAACACCATATATTTT. Protein: CASSLTTGTGPGNTIYF. This rearrangement joins TRBV27 to TRBJ1-3; TRBD1 matches 8 bases. Germline CDR1 MNHEY, CDR2 SMNVEV (reference sequence). The V segment lost 6 bases and the J segment 2 bases; nucleotides outside the gene matches: 12. This CDR3 is 17 amino acids long.

This clone came up once. V gene TRBV19 combines with J gene TRBJ2-7, with D perhaps matching TRBD2 (5 bases). Germline V gives CDR1 LNHDA, CDR2 SQIVND (reference sequence). The V end lost 2 bases, the J end lost 6 bases, and 8 bases lay between the germline ends. The CDR3 consists of 12 residues. The CDR3 DNA reads TGTGCCAGTAGTATAAGAGGGTCCGAGCAGTACTTC. Its translation: CASSIRGSEQYF.

J is TRBJ2-1 and V is TRBV7-2; D may be TRBD2 (6 bases). Between the trimmed V and J ends, which lost 10 bases and 7 bases, there was a span of 14 bases. This CDR3 has 12 amino acids. CDR1 SGHTA and CDR2 FQGNSA come from the germline V gene. The CDR3 DNA follows: TGTGCCACAAGGACTACCTCGAATGAGCAGTTCTTC. Translating it yields CATRTTSNEQFF.

The chain is built from TRBV24-1 and TRBJ2-7, with 8 bases aligning to TRBD1. Trimming took 3 bases from V and 2 from J; bases not matched to a gene: 2. The CDR3 loop spans 14 amino acids. Germline V lookup: CDR1 KGHDR, CDR2 SFDVKD. The CDR3 nucleotides read TGTGCCACCAGTGATCCGGACAGGGCCTACGAGCAGTACTTC. It yields the protein CATSDPDRAYEQYF.

V usage is TRBV18 and J usage is TRBJ1-1; D ambiguous. The V end was cut by 6 bases, the J end by 1 base, with 12 bases between. CDR1 is KGHSH, CDR2 LQKENI, per germline. The CDR3 loop spans 14 amino acids. The CDR3 coding sequence is TGTGCCAGCTCCCCGAAGGAGGGGAACACTGAAGCTTTCTTT. Its translation is CASSPKEGNTEAFF.